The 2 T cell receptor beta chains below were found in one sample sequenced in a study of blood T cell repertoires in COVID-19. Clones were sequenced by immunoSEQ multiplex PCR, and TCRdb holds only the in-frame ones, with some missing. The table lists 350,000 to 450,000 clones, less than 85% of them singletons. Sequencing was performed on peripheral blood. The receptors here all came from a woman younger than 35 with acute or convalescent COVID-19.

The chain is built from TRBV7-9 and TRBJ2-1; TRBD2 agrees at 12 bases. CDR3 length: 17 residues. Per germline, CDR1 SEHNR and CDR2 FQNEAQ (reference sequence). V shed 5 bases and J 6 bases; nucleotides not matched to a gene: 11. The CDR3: CASSPLRLLAGGNEQFF. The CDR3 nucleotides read TGTGCCAGCAGCCCACTTAGGCTACTAGCGGGAGGCAATGAGCAGTTCTTC.

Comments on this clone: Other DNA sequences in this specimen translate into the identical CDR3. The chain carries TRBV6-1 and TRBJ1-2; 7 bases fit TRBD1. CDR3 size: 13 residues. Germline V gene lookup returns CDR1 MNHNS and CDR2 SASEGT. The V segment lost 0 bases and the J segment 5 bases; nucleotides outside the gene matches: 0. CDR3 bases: TGTGCCAGCAGTGAAGCGACAGGGTATGGCTACACCTTC. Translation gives CASSEATGYGYTF.